The present T cell receptor (beta chain) was sequenced within a study of shared clonotypes between healthy human individuals. Whole-study findings and limits: Roughly 5% of naive CD4 clonotypes were shared across a handful of donors.

CDR3 length: 14 amino acids. The V and J ends lost 1 base and 7 bases respectively, with 14 bases between them. Germline V gives CDR1 LNHNV, CDR2 YYDKDF (reference sequence). This clone appeared a single time. Antigen: not known. The authors distributed each subset's genomic DNA evenly over several immunoSEQ plates. Some clones are missing from TCRdb's copy, which holds only in-frame ones; the method was immunoSEQ multiplex PCR. The table records roughly 700,000 clones, about nine tenths of them present only once. The clonotype comes from a man younger than 30 in good health. Some clones in this sample may be carry-over from other donors' samples. The chain has TRBV15 and TRBJ2-7, with D hard to call. Sequenced sample: memory CD8+ T cells from PBMCs. Described subset: CD45RO+ cells pooled with CCR7-negative TemRA cells. DNA for the CDR3: TGTGCCACCAGCAGAGTGGATGGGCCTTGGGAGCAGTACTTC. Translated: CATSRVDGPWEQYF.